The 26 T cell receptor beta chains reported below all come from one sample, sequenced in a study of cytomegalovirus exposure and HLA in healthy donors. PCR was performed using 60 Vbeta and 13 Jbeta primers. The assay was immunoSEQ multiplex PCR, and TCRdb's table has in-frame clones only and misses some. The sample shows 200,000 or so clones, over 75% of them seen only once. Sequenced: PBMCs. The source of these receptors is a young man in good health and CMV-seronegative.

This clone has more than one count but fewer than ten. CDR3 nucleotides: TGTGCCAGCAGTGATCGCGTCGGCAGGGAAATGGCCGGGGAGCTGTTTTTT. It encodes CASSDRVGREMAGELFF. The V and J genes are TRBV25-1 and TRBJ2-2; the D gene is possibly TRBD1 (5 bases). The germline CDR1 and CDR2 sequences are MGHDK and SYGVNS. The CDR3 runs 17 residues. The germline V and J ends were trimmed by 3 bases and 6 bases, with 20 bases remaining between them.

This clone has only a few counts. The junction departs from germline at one end; a sequencing error may be responsible. This chain joins TRBV7-7 and TRBJ2-5, with 7 bases aligning to TRBD2. From germline, CDR1 is SSHAT and CDR2 FNYEAQ (reference sequence). CDR3 length: 14 residues. The CDR3: CASSLGLAASTQYF. As DNA, the CDR3 is TGTGCTAGCAGCTTAGGTCTAGCGGCCTCGACCCAGTACTTC.

The chain employs TRBV30 and TRBJ1-6; 7 bases are shared with TRBD1. The ends lost 2 bases at V and 5 bases at J; junction bases unmatched: 3. CDR1 and CDR2 (germline): GTSNPN, SVGIG (reference sequence). The CDR3 consists of 14 residues. CDR3 sequence: CAWSLTGDNSPLHF. In nucleotides, the CDR3 is TGTGCCTGGAGTCTAACAGGGGATAATTCACCCCTCCACTTT.

The genes are TRBV9 and TRBJ2-3; 9 bases agree with TRBD2. J was trimmed by 2 bases and V by 4 bases; bases with no gene match: 11. This CDR3 comprises 17 residues. The germline V gene encodes CDR1 SGDLS and CDR2 YYNGEE. CDR3 in amino acids: CASSIPTSGVITDTQYF. As DNA, the CDR3 is TGTGCCAGCAGCATACCGACTAGCGGAGTAATCACAGATACGCAGTATTTT.

The V call is TRBV18, the J call TRBJ2-5; 9 bases fit TRBD1. J gave up 4 bases and V 2 bases, and 2 bases lay outside the gene matches. Germline loops: CDR1 KGHSH, CDR2 LQKENI. The CDR3 covers 14 residues. The CDR3 loop reads CASSPGTGLETQYF. DNA of the CDR3: TGTGCCAGCTCACCAGGGACAGGGTTAGAGACCCAGTACTTC.

This clone came up a few times. The CDR3 bases are TGCAGCGTCGCCAGGACCGGGACAGGGAGGAACACCGGGGAGCTGTTTTTT. Translation: CSVARTGTGRNTGELFF. This chain connects TRBV29-1 to TRBJ2-2, with 9 bases fitting TRBD1. Germline trimming cut 6 bases from V and 1 base from J; bases unmatched to any gene: 12. Per germline, CDR1 SQVTM and CDR2 ANQGSEA. The CDR3 has 17 amino acids.

The chain has TRBV28 and TRBJ2-7; 7 bases line up with TRBD2. J was trimmed by 6 bases and V by 5 bases; bases with no gene match: 13. The CDR3 runs 15 residues. Germline assignment: CDR1 MDHEN and CDR2 SYDVKM. As DNA, the CDR3 is TGTGCCAGCAGTGTTATTTCCGGGACTACCCTCGAGCAGTACTTC. Amino acid sequence: CASSVISGTTLEQYF.

The V gene is TRBV28, the J gene TRBJ1-2; D perhaps matches TRBD1 (5 bases). This CDR3 region has 15 residues. Germline assignment: CDR1 MDHEN and CDR2 SYDVKM. Deletions cut 3 bases from V and 0 bases from J, with 11 bases between. The CDR3 is CASSLGGGANYGYTF. CDR3 coding DNA: TGTGCCAGCAGTTTGGGCGGGGGAGCTAACTATGGCTACACCTTC.

The chain recombines TRBV19 with TRBJ1-5; D unclear. V lost 5 bases and J 3 bases, leaving 14 bases between the germline ends. The germline gives CDR1 LNHDA, CDR2 SQIVND (reference sequence). The length of the CDR3 is 15 residues. The CDR3 bases are TGTGCCAGTAGTCTGGAGGGTTTTAACAATCAGCCCCAGCATTTT. Encoded protein: CASSLEGFNNQPQHF.

The chain has TRBV19 and TRBJ2-5; 10 bases fit TRBD2. CDR1 and CDR2 from the germline V gene are LNHDA and SQIVND (reference sequence). V was pared by 5 bases and J by 5 bases, with 14 bases of the junction left unmatched. The CDR3 loop spans 17 amino acids. CDR3 residues: CASSPSGGIPREETQYF. The CDR3 nucleotides are TGTGCCAGTAGTCCTAGCGGGGGAATACCGAGAGAGGAGACCCAGTACTTC. The full variable domain, rest sourced from reference TRBV19 and TRBJ2-5, is DGGITQSPKYLFRKEGQNVTLSCEQNLNHDAMYWYRQDPGQGLRLIYYSQIVNDFQKGDIAEGYSVSREKKESFPLTVTSAQKNPTAFYLCASSPSGGIPREETQYFGPGTRLLVL.

Here the CDR3 reads CASSQDLGAVWPKNIQYF. The CDR3 nucleotides are TGCGCCAGCAGCCAAGATCTGGGGGCAGTTTGGCCCAAAAACATTCAGTACTTC. V and J are TRBV4-3 and TRBJ2-4, with a weak D call TRBD1 (6 bases). Between the trimmed V and J ends, which lost 0 bases and 2 bases, there was a span of 17 bases. Germline V gene sequence: CDR1 LGHNA, CDR2 YSLEER. This CDR3 has 18 amino acids.

The chain has TRBV18 and TRBJ2-3, with D perhaps matching TRBD1 (6 bases). The V end was cut by 3 bases, the J end by 1 base, with 11 bases between. CDR3 length equals 15 residues. Germline-derived CDR1 and CDR2 are KGHSH and LQKENI. CDR3 bases: TGTGCCAGCTCACCTTTGGGGGCCGGCACAGATACGCAGTATTTT. Residues: CASSPLGAGTDTQYF.

The chain employs TRBV7-3 and TRBJ2-5; 7 positions match TRBD1. CDR3 length: 15 residues. V lost 1 base and J lost 2; bases outside the gene matches: 4. The germline V gene encodes CDR1 SGHTA and CDR2 FQGTGA. CDR3 DNA: TGTGCCAGCAGCTTAAAAGGGGGCCCTCAAGAGACCCAGTACTTC. It yields the protein CASSLKGGPQETQYF.

V usage is TRBV21-1 and J usage is TRBJ2-7; the table names TRBD2, a call not compared with the DNA. TRBV21-1 is a known pseudogene. CDR3 length: 15 amino acids. CDR3 bases: TGTGCCAGCAGCAGAAAGATGGACTATTCCTACGAGCAGTACTTC. Its protein is CASSRKMDYSYEQYF.

The chain uses TRBV2 and TRBJ2-7; TRBD1 matches 8 bases. The CDR3 is 15 residues long. The junction had 16 bases not matched to a gene; V was cut back by 6 bases and J by 9 bases. Germline V lookup: CDR1 SNHLY, CDR2 FYNNEI. The CDR3 here is CASSLDRAGGAGQYF. CDR3 sequence (DNA): TGTGCCAGCAGCTTGGACAGGGCAGGAGGGGCCGGGCAGTACTTC.

The CDR3 region is CASSLTTGAYGYTF. Here the CDR3 DNA reads TGTGCCAGCAGTTTAACGACAGGGGCCTATGGCTACACCTTC. The rearrangement links TRBV28 to TRBJ1-2, with 8 nucleotides matching TRBD1. With V trimmed by 2 bases and J by 4 bases, 3 bases remained unmatched. Germline assignment: CDR1 MDHEN and CDR2 SYDVKM. The CDR3 has 14 residues.

V and J are TRBV30 and TRBJ2-1; 7 bases match TRBD1. This CDR3 spans 16 amino acids. In germline, CDR1 is GTSNPN, CDR2 SVGIG (reference sequence). The J segment lost 3 bases and the V segment lost 5 bases, leaving 13 bases of the junction unmatched. The CDR3 loop is CAWRPQQGTGYNEQFF. The CDR3 DNA is TGTGCCTGGCGCCCCCAACAGGGGACGGGCTACAATGAGCAGTTCTTC. Filled out from reference TRBV30 and TRBJ2-1, the complete variable domain reads SQTIHQWPATLVQPVGSPLSLECTVEGTSNPNLYWYRQAAGRGLQLLFYSVGIGQISSEVPQNLSASRPQDRQFILSSKKLLLSDSGFYLCAWRPQQGTGYNEQFFGPGTRLTVL.

The chain uses TRBV9 and TRBJ2-1, with D tentatively TRBD2 (6 bases). Germline V gene data show CDR1 as SGDLS and CDR2 as YYNGEE. V lost 4 bases to trimming and J lost 10 bases, with 27 bases between them. The CDR3 is 17 amino acids. The CDR3 coding sequence is TGTGCCAGCAGCTCAAAGGCGGGGAGCCGTGTCGAAGAGGAGCAGTTCTTC. Its protein is CASSSKAGSRVEEEQFF.

This clone appeared a single time. The chain joins TRBV30 to TRBJ1-2, with D tentatively TRBD1 (6 bases). CDR1 is GTSNPN, CDR2 SVGIG, per germline (reference sequence). The V end was cut by 6 bases, the J end by 3 bases, with 20 bases between. The CDR3 is 15 amino acids. CDR3 region: CACQIRDNYYYGYTF. Here the CDR3 DNA reads TGTGCCTGCCAAATCCGGGACAACTACTACTATGGCTACACCTTC. Full variable domain (remainder filled in from reference TRBV30 and TRBJ1-2): SQTIHQWPATLVQPVGSPLSLECTVEGTSNPNLYWYRQAAGRGLQLLFYSVGIGQISSEVPQNLSASRPQDRQFILSSKKLLLSDSGFYLCACQIRDNYYYGYTFGSGTRLTVV.

This rearrangement joins TRBV5-1 to TRBJ2-5; D perhaps matches TRBD1 (6 bases). This CDR3 has 14 amino acids. V lost 4 bases and J lost 5, with 15 bases in between. Germline V gene data show CDR1 as SGHRS and CDR2 as YFSETQ. In nucleotides, the CDR3 is TGCGCCAGCAGCACACAGGGTGTAGGGGAGACCCAGTACTTC. Protein product: CASSTQGVGETQYF. The whole variable domain, filled in from reference TRBV5-1 and TRBJ2-5, reads KAGVTQTPRYLIKTRGQQVTLSCSPISGHRSVSWYQQTPGQGLQFLFEYFSETQRNKGNFPGRFSGRQFSNSRSEMNVSTLELGDSALYLCASSTQGVGETQYFGPGTRLLVL.

The chain carries TRBV14 and TRBJ2-1, with D perhaps TRBD1 (7 bases). This CDR3 region has 17 residues. The germline V gene has CDR1 SGHDN and CDR2 FVKESK. Between the trimmed V and J ends, which lost 1 base and 8 bases, there was a span of 21 bases. The CDR3 coding sequence is TGTGCCAGCAGCCAAGGGATTTTGGGCAGGGGGGATGATGAGCAGTTCTTC. Translated: CASSQGILGRGDDEQFF.

The chain has TRBV27 and TRBJ2-3, with 11 bases lining up with TRBD2. Trimming at V came to 3 bases and at J to 5 bases, leaving 7 bases not matched to a gene. The germline V gene has CDR1 MNHEY and CDR2 SMNVEV (reference sequence). The CDR3 covers 16 residues. CDR3 amino acids: CASSFNSGGAIDTQYF. DNA of the CDR3: TGTGCCAGCAGTTTCAATAGCGGGGGGGCAATAGATACGCAGTATTTT.

The chain is built from TRBV16 and TRBJ1-1; weak D call: TRBD1 (5 bases). Germline-derived CDR1 and CDR2 are KGHSY and FQNENV. V was pared by 4 bases and J by 4 bases, with 13 bases between. This CDR3 has 14 amino acids. The CDR3 DNA reads as TGTGCCAGCAGCCTCGGACACGTAGGCACTGAAGCTTTCTTT. Its protein product is CASSLGHVGTEAFF.

This rearrangement joins TRBV5-1 to TRBJ2-3; 7 bases align to TRBD1. V was pared by 3 bases and J by 3 bases, with 7 bases of the junction left unmatched. Germline CDR1 SGHRS, CDR2 YFSETQ. The CDR3 consists of 15 residues. The CDR3 sequence: CASSSGQFETDTQYF. The CDR3 DNA reads TGCGCCAGCAGCTCGGGACAGTTCGAAACAGATACGCAGTATTTT.

J is TRBJ1-2 and V is TRBV9, with TRBD1 matching over 11 bases. V shed 4 bases, J shed 7 bases, and the junction held 3 bases outside the gene matches. CDR3 length equals 13 residues. CDR1 is SGDLS and CDR2 is YYNGEE in the germline V gene. CDR3 DNA: TGTGCCAGCAGCAGTGGGACAGGGGGTGGCTACACCTTC. It translates to CASSSGTGGGYTF.

The V and J genes are TRBV15 and TRBJ1-1, with 11 bases aligning to TRBD1. The trim removed 4 bases at V and 3 bases at J, leaving 1 base unmatched. The CDR3 runs to 14 residues. Germline CDR1 reads LNHNV; CDR2 reads YYDKDF (reference sequence). The CDR3 nucleotides read TGTGCCACCAGCACGGACAGGGGGCACACTGAAGCTTTCTTT. Translation: CATSTDRGHTEAFF.